A selection of T cell receptor beta chains follows, all from one sample in a study of regulatory T cells in long-lasting Graves disease. TCRdb processed the multiplex PCR reads anew with MiXCR; each CDR3 protein has one entry. This sample has 530,000 or so distinct CDR3 sequences, with approximately 13% found just once. These same records also appear under a second study, on T cells in Graves' hyperthyroidism and ophthalmopathy.

Sequenced material: peripheral blood mononuclear cells (PBMCs), taken at new diagnosis, from a patient treated with antithyroid drugs. These receptors came from a man under 40 with Graves disease. CDR3s include the opening cysteine and the closing phenylalanine or tryptophan. The D gene is left open where the match is weak. The listing skips clone size in some rows; elsewhere it reads once, few, many or a size class.

clone size | J gene | D gene | V gene | CDR3 protein | CDR3 DNA
. | TRBJ1-6 | . | TRBV27 | CAIRAGGLAPLHF | TGTGCCATCCGGGCCGGGGGGCTGGCACCCCTCCACTTT
many | TRBJ2-3 | . | TRBV5-1 | CASSLGPAPRTDTQYF | TGCGCCAGCAGCCTAGGGCCAGCTCCTAGAACAGATACGCAGTATTTT
many | TRBJ1-2 | . | TRBV20-1 | CSARWGEESAQGYTF | TGCAGTGCTAGATGGGGGGAGGAGAGTGCCCAGGGGTACACCTTC
many | TRBJ2-3 | TRBD2 | TRBV12-3/TRBV12-4 | CASSLAGEGLDTQYF | TGTGCCAGCAGCCTAGCGGGAGAAGGGTTAGATACGCAGTATTTT
. | TRBJ2-2 | TRBD2 | TRBV9 | CASSPVLAGAYTGELFF | TGTGCCAGCAGCCCCGTTCTAGCGGGAGCTTACACCGGGGAGCTGTTTTTT
. | TRBJ1-1 | . | TRBV19 | CASTPLQGVKAFF | TGTGCCAGTACGCCCCTACAGGGAGTGAAAGCTTTCTTT
. | TRBJ2-7 | TRBD2 | TRBV19 | CASSIVTSGRNEQYF | TGTGCCAGTAGTATAGTTACTAGCGGGAGGAACGAGCAGTACTTC
many | TRBJ2-5 | TRBD2 | TRBV6-5 | CASSYDSDAGGVETQYF | TGTGCCAGCAGTTATGATTCCGACGCGGGGGGCGTAGAGACCCAGTACTTC
many | TRBJ2-1 | . | TRBV2 | CASSESSYNEQFF | TGTGCCAGCAGTGAATCTAGTTACAATGAGCAGTTCTTC
many | TRBJ2-3 | TRBD2 | TRBV2 | CAGGLAGSEDTQYF | TGTGCCGGGGGACTAGCGGGATCTGAAGATACGCAGTATTTT
many | TRBJ1-1 | TRBD1 | TRBV3-1 | CASSQIGTDEAFF | TGTGCCAGCAGCCAAATCGGGACAGATGAAGCTTTCTTT
many | TRBJ2-5 | TRBD2 | TRBV12-3/TRBV12-4 | CASTWGGEGTQYF | TGTGCCAGCACCTGGGGAGGGGAAGGGACCCAGTACTTC
many | TRBJ2-1 | TRBD2 | TRBV29-1 | CSVEDRGRGRPYNEQFF | TGCAGCGTTGAAGATCGAGGGCGGGGGAGACCGTACAATGAGCAGTTCTTC
few | TRBJ1-6 | TRBD1 | TRBV27 | CASSLGDRAYNSPLHF | TGTGCCAGCAGTTTAGGAGACAGGGCCTATAATTCACCCCTCCACTTT
. | TRBJ2-3 | TRBD1 | TRBV29-1 | CSVEDLRGLGTDTQYF | TGCAGCGTTGAAGATCTTAGGGGGCTAGGCACAGATACGCAGTATTTT
few | TRBJ2-7 | TRBD1 | TRBV13 | CAGSARDRPYEQYF | TGTGCCGGCAGCGCAAGGGACAGGCCCTACGAGCAGTACTTC
. | TRBJ1-5 | . | TRBV30 | CAWLSTGPAQPQHF | TGTGCCTGGCTCTCTACAGGTCCGGCCCAGCCCCAGCATTTT
. | TRBJ2-3 | TRBD1 | TRBV10-3 | CARRQGAKDTQYF | TGTGCCCGGAGACAGGGGGCTAAAGATACGCAGTATTTT
many | TRBJ1-2 | . | TRBV27 | CASRRGGGYTF | TGTGCCAGCAGGAGAGGGGGTGGCTACACCTTC
many | TRBJ1-1 | TRBD1 | TRBV29-1 | CSVEGTGGYTEAFF | TGCAGCGTTGAAGGGACAGGGGGTTACACTGAAGCTTTCTTT
many | TRBJ2-3 | TRBD1 | TRBV11-3 | CASSLGGAGTGLTDTQYF | TGTGCCAGCAGCTTAGGAGGGGCCGGGACAGGGCTCACAGATACGCAGTATTTT
. | TRBJ1-3 | . | TRBV24-1 | CATSAAAHGNTIYF | TGTGCCACCAGTGCGGCCGCGCATGGAAACACCATATATTTT
many | TRBJ1-4 | TRBD1 | TRBV20-1 | CSAGTGGLNEKLFF | TGCAGTGCTGGAACAGGGGGCCTTAATGAAAAACTGTTTTTT
many | TRBJ1-1 | TRBD1 | TRBV27 | CASSPSGRGQVNTEAFF | TGTGCCAGCAGTCCCTCGGGCAGGGGGCAAGTGAACACTGAAGCTTTCTTT
many | TRBJ1-1 | . | TRBV15 | CATSRHHGTLEAFF | TGTGCCACCAGCAGGCACCACGGGACTTTGGAAGCTTTCTTT
. | TRBJ2-7 | TRBD2 | TRBV6-2/TRBV6-3 | CAISESTSEWTYEQYF | TGTGCCATCAGTGAAAGTACTAGCGAGTGGACCTACGAGCAGTACTTC
. | TRBJ2-7 | TRBD2 | TRBV20-1 | CSARSGRFYEQYF | TGCAGTGCTAGGAGCGGGAGGTTCTACGAGCAGTACTTC
many | TRBJ1-1 | TRBD1 | TRBV12-5 | CASGLANRGLNSEAFF | TGTGCTAGTGGTTTGGCCAACAGGGGGTTGAACTCTGAAGCTTTCTTT